The present T cell receptor (beta chain) was sequenced within a study of T cells in narcolepsy (dated by TCRdb to between 2018 and 2020). Turning to the overall study: Patients with narcolepsy type 1 or type 2 (NT1, NT2) were enrolled in the study together with healthy control donors. The study used TCR Vbeta sequencing to track clonotypes in blood and CSF while looking for autoreactive T cells in narcolepsy patients that target self-antigens of hypocretin neurons (hypocretin, TRIB2).

To note about this clone: Its antigen target is currently unknown. No base quality values were provided; no much bigger clone lies one nucleotide off.

Memory CD4+ T cells were sorted ex vivo from peripheral blood of narcolepsy patients and healthy controls for TCR Vbeta sequencing. Points the paper makes about the study in general: Some blood memory CD4+ repertoires from patients and controls contained no sequences matching autoreactive T cell clones. Plots comparing CSF and blood CD4+ T cell clonotypes from the same patient highlighted HCRT-specific and TRIB2-specific autoreactive clonotypes. According to the report, autoreactive clonotypes were detected serially in the blood of the same patients and of different patients, but not in healthy controls. Numbers of sequenced blood memory CD4+ clonotypes were comparable, with averages of some 38,000 in patients and roughly 34,000 in controls.

Library preparation used the immunoSEQ multiplex PCR assay. The table comes from immuneACCESS by way of TCRdb, which keeps in-frame sequences with V and J called. Part of the clones is missing from these tables; in studies checked, under half for an unresolved V gene and the rest for unknown reasons. The sample records 30,000 to 40,000 clones, roughly nine tenths of which are singletons. About 0.8% of the sample goes to the ten largest clones. Sequences were obtained from CD45RA- memory CD4+ T cells from PBMCs. The intended sense of this specimen's cell subset or site label: memory T cells sorted ex vivo from peripheral blood. The clonotype comes from a human donor with narcolepsy.

CDR3 reads: CASSPGQGATNTEAFF. The DNA sequence is given as TGTGCCAGCAGCCCGGGACAGGGGGCAACGAACACTGAAGCTTTCTTT. The rearranged segments are TRBV11-2 and TRBJ1-1, and TRBD1 matches 12 of the central bases. The CDR3 spans 16 residues, from the cysteine through the phenylalanine. The DNA shown is the 48-base CDR3, in frame from base 1. CDR1 and CDR2 (SGHAT, FQNNGV) derive from the germline V gene. For this chain, trimming is 5 bases at the V end and 1 base at the J end, and the number of junction bases without a gene match is 5.